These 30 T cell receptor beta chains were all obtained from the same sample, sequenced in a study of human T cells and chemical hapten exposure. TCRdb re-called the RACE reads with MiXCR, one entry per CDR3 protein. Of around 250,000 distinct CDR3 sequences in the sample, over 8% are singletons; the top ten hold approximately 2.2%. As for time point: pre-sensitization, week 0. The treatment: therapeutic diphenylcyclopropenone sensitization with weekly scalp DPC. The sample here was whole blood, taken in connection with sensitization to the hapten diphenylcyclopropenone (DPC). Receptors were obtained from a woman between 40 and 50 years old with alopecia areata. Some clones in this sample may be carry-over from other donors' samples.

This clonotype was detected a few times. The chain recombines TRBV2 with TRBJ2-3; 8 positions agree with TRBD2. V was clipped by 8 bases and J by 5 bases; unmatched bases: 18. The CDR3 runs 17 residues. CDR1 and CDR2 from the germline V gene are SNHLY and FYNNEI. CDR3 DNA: TGTGCCAGCCTCCCGGGACTAGTCCTAACCCCCAGAGATACGCAGTATTTT. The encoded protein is CASLPGLVLTPRDTQYF.

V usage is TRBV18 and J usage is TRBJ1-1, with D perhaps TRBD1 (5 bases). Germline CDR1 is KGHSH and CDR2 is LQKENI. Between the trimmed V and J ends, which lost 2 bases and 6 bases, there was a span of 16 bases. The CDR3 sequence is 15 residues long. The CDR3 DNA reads TGTGCCAGCTCACCATCGGAGGGGTCCAGGGCTGAAGCTTTCTTT. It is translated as CASSPSEGSRAEAFF.

The CDR3 loop reads CASALDLPAENIQYF. As DNA, the CDR3 is TGCGCCAGCGCTCTAGACCTCCCGGCGGAAAACATTCAGTACTTC. The chain carries TRBV5-1 and TRBJ2-4, with D hard to call. Germline V gene data show CDR1 as SGHRS and CDR2 as YFSETQ. Trimming removed 7 bases from V and 5 bases from J, with 19 bases in between. CDR3 length equals 15 residues.

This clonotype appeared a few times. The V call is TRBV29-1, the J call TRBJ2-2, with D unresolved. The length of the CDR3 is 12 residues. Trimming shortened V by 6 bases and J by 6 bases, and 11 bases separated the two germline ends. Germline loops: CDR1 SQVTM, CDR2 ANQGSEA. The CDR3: CSVIPSAGELFF. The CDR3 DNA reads TGCAGCGTCATCCCTAGTGCCGGGGAGCTGTTTTTT.

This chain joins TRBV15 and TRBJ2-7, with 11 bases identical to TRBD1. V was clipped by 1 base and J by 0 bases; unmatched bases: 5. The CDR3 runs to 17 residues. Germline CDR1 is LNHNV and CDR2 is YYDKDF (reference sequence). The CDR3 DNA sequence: TGTGCCACCAGCAGAGTCAGCGGGACAGGGGGCTCCTACGAGCAGTACTTC. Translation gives CATSRVSGTGGSYEQYF.

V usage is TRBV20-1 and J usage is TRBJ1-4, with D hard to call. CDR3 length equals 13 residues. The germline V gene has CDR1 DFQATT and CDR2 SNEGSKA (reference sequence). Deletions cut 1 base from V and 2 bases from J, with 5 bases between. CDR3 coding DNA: TGCAGTGCTAGAGTGGTTACTAATGAAAAACTGTTTTTT. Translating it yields CSARVVTNEKLFF.

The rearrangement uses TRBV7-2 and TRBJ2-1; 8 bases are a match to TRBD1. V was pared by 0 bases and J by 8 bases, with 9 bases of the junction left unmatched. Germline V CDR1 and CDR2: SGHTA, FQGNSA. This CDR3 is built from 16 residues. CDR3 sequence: CASSLARAGGWDEQFF. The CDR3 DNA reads TGTGCCAGCAGCTTAGCGAGGGCAGGGGGCTGGGATGAGCAGTTCTTC.

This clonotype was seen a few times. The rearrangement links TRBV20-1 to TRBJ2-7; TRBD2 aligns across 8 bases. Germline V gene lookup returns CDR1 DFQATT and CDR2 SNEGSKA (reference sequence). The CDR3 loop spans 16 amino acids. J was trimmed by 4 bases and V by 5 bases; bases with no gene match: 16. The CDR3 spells CSAGGSREAPPYEQYF. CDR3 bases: TGCAGTGCTGGGGGGTCGCGGGAGGCCCCCCCTTACGAGCAGTACTTC.

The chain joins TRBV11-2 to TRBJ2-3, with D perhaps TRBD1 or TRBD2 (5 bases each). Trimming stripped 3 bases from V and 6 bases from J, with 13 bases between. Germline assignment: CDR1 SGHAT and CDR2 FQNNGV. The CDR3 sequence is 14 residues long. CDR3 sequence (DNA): TGTGCCAGCAGCTTCGGACAAGCGGCCGATACGCAGTATTTT. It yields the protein CASSFGQAADTQYF. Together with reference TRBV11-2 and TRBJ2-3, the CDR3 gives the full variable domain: EAGVAQSPRYKIIEKRQSVAFWCNPISGHATLYWYQQILGQGPKLLIQFQNNGVVDDSQLPKDRFSAERLKGVDSTLKIQPAKLEDSAVYLCASSFGQAADTQYFGPGTRLTVL.

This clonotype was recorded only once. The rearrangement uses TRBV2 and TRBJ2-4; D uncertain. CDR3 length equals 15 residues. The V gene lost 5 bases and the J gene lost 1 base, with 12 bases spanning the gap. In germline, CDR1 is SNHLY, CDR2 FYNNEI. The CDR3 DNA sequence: TGTGCCAGCAGTAAGATGGGATCGGCCAAAAACATTCAGTACTTC. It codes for CASSKMGSAKNIQYF.

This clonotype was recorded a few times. The CDR3 protein is CASNFWGTGVTDTQYF. CDR3 nucleotides: TGTGCCAGCAATTTTTGGGGCACAGGGGTCACAGATACGCAGTATTTT. This rearrangement joins TRBV7-9 to TRBJ2-3; 7 bases agree with TRBD1. The germline gives CDR1 SEHNR, CDR2 FQNEAQ (reference sequence). The CDR3 is 16 amino acids. With 7 bases clipped from V and 2 bases from J, the junction kept 12 bases outside the gene matches. The whole variable domain, filled in from reference TRBV7-9 and TRBJ2-3, reads DTGVSQNPRHKITKRGQNVTFRCDPISEHNRLYWYRQTLGQGPEFLTYFQNEAQLEKSRLLSDRFSAERPKGSFSTLEIQRTEQGDSAMYLCASNFWGTGVTDTQYFGPGTRLTVL.

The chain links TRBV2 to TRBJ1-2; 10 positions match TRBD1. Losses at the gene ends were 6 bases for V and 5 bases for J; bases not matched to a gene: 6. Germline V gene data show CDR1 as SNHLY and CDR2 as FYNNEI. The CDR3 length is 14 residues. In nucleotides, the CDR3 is TGTGCCAGCAGCCCCGGGACAGGGGATTATGGCTACACCTTC. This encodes CASSPGTGDYGYTF. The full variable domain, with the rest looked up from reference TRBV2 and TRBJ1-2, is EPEVTQTPSHQVTQMGQEVILRCVPISNHLYFYWYRQILGQKVEFLVSFYNNEISEKSEIFDDQFSVERPDGSNFTLKIRSTKLEDSAMYFCASSPGTGDYGYTFGSGTRLTVV.

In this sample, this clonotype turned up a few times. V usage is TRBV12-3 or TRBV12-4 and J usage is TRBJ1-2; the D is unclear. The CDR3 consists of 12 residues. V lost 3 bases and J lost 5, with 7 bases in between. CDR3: CASSLFLYGYTF. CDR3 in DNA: TGTGCCAGCAGTTTGTTCCTTTATGGCTACACCTTC.

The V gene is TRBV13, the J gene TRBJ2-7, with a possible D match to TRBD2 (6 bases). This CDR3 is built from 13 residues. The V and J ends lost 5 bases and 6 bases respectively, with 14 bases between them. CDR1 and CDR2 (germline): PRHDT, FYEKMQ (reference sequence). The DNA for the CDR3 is TGTGCCAGCAGCCCCGGGAGAAAGGGCGAGCAGTACTTC. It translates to CASSPGRKGEQYF.

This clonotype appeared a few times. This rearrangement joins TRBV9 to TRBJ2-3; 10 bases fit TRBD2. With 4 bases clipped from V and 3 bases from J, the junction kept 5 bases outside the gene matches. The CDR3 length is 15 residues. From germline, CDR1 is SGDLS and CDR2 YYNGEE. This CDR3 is CASSPLAGDTDTQYF. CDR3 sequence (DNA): TGTGCCAGCAGCCCTCTAGCGGGGGATACAGATACGCAGTATTTT.

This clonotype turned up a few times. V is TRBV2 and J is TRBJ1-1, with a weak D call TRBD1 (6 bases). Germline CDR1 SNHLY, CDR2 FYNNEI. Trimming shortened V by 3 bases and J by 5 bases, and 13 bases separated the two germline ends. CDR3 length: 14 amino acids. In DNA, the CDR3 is TGTGCCAGCAGTGATGGGACACTATCTACTGAAGCTTTCTTT. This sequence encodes CASSDGTLSTEAFF. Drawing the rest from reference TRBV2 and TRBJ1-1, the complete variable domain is EPEVTQTPSHQVTQMGQEVILRCVPISNHLYFYWYRQILGQKVEFLVSFYNNEISEKSEIFDDQFSVERPDGSNFTLKIRSTKLEDSAMYFCASSDGTLSTEAFFGQGTRLTVV.

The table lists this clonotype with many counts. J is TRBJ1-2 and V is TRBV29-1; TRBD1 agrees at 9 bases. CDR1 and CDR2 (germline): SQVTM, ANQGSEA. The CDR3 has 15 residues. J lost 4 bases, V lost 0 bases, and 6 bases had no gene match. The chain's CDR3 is CSVEDDTGGAYGYTF. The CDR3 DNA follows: TGCAGCGTTGAAGATGACACAGGGGGCGCCTATGGCTACACCTTC.

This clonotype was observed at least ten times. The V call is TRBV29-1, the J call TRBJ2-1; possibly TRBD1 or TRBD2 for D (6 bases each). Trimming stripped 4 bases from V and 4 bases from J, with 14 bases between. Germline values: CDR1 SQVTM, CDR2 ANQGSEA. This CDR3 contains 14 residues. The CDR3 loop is CSVGGGGTYNEQFF. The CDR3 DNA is TGCAGCGTTGGTGGCGGCGGGACATACAATGAGCAGTTCTTC.

Here the CDR3 reads CSVVVLGGETQYF. The CDR3 DNA reads as TGCAGCGTTGTCGTGTTAGGGGGAGAGACCCAGTACTTC. The chain links TRBV29-1 to TRBJ2-5; tentatively, D is TRBD1 (6 bases). The CDR3 has 13 amino acids. Germline V gives CDR1 SQVTM, CDR2 ANQGSEA. Trimming shortened V by 4 bases and J by 4 bases, and 13 bases separated the two germline ends.

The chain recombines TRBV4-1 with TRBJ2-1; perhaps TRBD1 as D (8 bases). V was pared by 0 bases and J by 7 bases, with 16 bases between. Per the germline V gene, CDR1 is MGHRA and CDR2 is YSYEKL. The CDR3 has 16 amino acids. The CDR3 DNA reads TGCGCCAGCAGCCAAGATCAACACAGGGGGGGGAATGAGCAGTTCTTC. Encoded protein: CASSQDQHRGGNEQFF.

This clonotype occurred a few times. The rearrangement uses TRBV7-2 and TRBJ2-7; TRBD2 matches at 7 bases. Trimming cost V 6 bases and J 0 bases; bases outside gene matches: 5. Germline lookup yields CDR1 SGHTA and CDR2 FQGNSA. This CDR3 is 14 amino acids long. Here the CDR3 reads CASSYSGFSYEQYF. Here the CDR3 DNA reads TGTGCCAGCAGTTATAGCGGGTTCTCCTACGAGCAGTACTTC. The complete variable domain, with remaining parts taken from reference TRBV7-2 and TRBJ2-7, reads GAGVSQSPSNKVTEKGKDVELRCDPISGHTALYWYRQSLGQGLEFLIYFQGNSAPDKSGLPSDRFSAERTGGSVSTLTIQRTQQEDSAVYLCASSYSGFSYEQYFGPGTRLTVT.

DNA for the CDR3: TGTGCCAGCAGCCCCCGTGGTTGGGACAATGAGCAGTTCTTC. It yields the protein CASSPRGWDNEQFF. J is TRBJ2-1 and V is TRBV9; no reliable D call. CDR1 and CDR2 from the germline V gene are SGDLS and YYNGEE. There are 14 residues in the CDR3. V lost 4 bases to trimming and J lost 5 bases, with 13 bases between them.

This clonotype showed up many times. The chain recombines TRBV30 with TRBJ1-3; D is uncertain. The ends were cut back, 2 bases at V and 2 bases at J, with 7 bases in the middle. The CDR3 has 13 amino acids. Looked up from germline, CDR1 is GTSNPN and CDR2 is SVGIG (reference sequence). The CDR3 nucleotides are TGTGCCTGGAGTTATGGGGCTGGAAACACCATATATTTT. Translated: CAWSYGAGNTIYF.

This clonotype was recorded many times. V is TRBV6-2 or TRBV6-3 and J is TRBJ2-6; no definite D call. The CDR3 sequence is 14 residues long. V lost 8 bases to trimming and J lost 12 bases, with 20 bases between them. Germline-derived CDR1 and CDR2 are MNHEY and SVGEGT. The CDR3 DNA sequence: TGTGCCAGCGGCCCCGGGCAGCCTCCGATCGTCCTGACTTTC. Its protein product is CASGPGQPPIVLTF.

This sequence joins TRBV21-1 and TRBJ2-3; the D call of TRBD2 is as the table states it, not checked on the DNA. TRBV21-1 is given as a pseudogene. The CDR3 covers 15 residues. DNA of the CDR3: TGTGCCAGCAGCAAAGGAAGGCTAGCGGGGGATACGCAGTATTTT. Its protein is CASSKGRLAGDTQYF.

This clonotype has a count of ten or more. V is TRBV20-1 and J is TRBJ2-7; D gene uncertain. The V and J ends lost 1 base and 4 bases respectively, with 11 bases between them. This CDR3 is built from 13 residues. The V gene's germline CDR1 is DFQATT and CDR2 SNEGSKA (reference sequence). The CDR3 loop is CSARGSLDYEQYF. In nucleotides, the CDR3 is TGCAGTGCTAGAGGTAGTCTGGATTACGAGCAGTACTTC.

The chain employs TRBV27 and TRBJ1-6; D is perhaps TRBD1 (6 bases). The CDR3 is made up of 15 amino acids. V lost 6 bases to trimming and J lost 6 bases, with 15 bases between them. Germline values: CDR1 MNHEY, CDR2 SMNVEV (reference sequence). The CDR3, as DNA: TGTGCCAGCAGCCCCGGGACAAACTTTAATTCACCCCTCCACTTT. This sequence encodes CASSPGTNFNSPLHF.

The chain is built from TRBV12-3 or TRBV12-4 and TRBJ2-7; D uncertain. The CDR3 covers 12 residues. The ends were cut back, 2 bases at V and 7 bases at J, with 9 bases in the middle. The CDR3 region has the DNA TGTGCCAGCAGTTTATGGGGAAGAGAGCAGTACTTC. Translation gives CASSLWGREQYF.

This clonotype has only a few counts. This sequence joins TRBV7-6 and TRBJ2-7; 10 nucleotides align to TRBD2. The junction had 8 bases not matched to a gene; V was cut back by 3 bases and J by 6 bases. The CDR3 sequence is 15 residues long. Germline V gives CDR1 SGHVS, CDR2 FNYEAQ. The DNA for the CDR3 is TGTGCCAGCAGCTTGGGGCTAGCGGGAGACCCCGAGCAGTACTTC. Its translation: CASSLGLAGDPEQYF.

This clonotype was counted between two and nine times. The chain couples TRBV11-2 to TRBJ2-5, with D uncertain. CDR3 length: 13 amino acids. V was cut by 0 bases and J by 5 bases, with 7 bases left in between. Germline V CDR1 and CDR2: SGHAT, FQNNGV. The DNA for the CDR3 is TGTGCCAGCAGCTTAGAGGTTTTGGAGACCCAGTACTTC. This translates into CASSLEVLETQYF.